This T cell receptor (beta chain) was identified during a study of CD8 T cells in Susac syndrome. Study outcomes and limitations: The study admitted that it had a relatively small number of individuals in its TCR sequencing and HLA analysis.

CDR3 length: 13 residues. CDR1 and CDR2 from the germline V gene are SGHRS and YFSETQ. The V end was cut by 5 bases, the J end by 4 bases, with 11 bases between. A note on this clonotype: Its cognate antigen is unknown.

Sequencing targeted TCR beta in T cells from blood (CD8+ and CD4+). The control participants were healthy donors, and these controls were matched with respect to both age and sex. An amount of RNA that ranged from roughly 0.5 to 1 ug was reverse transcribed with random hexamers. Amplification of TCR beta CDR3 used immunoSEQ multiplex PCR across 54 Vbeta and 13 Jbeta. Each CDR3 protein gets one entry after TCRdb re-called the immunoSEQ multiplex PCR reads with MiXCR. The top ten hold roughly 0.096% of the sample, which has roughly 190,000 distinct CDR3 sequences, approximately 93% seen once. The chain links TRBV5-1 to TRBJ2-3; D remains unclear. This receptor was identified in a human donor in good health. The sequenced sample consisted of CD4+ T cells from PBMCs. For the CDR3, the DNA is TGCGCCAGCAGTTCCTTTGCGGCAGATACGCAGTATTTT. Amino acid sequence: CASSSFAADTQYF. Filled out from reference TRBV5-1 and TRBJ2-3, the complete variable domain reads KAGVTQTPRYLIKTRGQQVTLSCSPISGHRSVSWYQQTPGQGLQFLFEYFSETQRNKGNFPGRFSGRQFSNSRSEMNVSTLELGDSALYLCASSSFAADTQYFGPGTRLTVL.